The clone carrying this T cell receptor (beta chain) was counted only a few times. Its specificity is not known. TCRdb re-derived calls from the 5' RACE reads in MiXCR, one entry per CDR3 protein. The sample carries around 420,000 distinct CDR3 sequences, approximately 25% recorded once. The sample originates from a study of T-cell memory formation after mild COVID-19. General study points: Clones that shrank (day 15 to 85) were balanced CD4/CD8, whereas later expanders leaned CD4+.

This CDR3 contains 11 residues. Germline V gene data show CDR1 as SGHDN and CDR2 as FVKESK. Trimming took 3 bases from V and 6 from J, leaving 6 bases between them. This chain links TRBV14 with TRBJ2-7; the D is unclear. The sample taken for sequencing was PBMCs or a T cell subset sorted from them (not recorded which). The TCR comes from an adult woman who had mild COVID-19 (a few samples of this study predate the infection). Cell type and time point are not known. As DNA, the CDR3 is TGTGCCAGCAGCCACGCCGCCGAGCAGTACTTC. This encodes CASSHAAEQYF. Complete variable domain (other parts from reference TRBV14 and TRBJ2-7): EAGVTQFPSHSVIEKGQTVTLRCDPISGHDNLYWYRRVMGKEIKFLLHFVKESKQDESGMPNNRFLAERTGGTYSTLKVQPAELEDSGVYFCASSHAAEQYFGPGTRLTVT.